This T cell receptor (beta chain) was recorded in a study of shared clonotypes between healthy human individuals (dated by TCRdb to 2018 to 2021). Background on the whole study: A couple of women and a few men aged 18 to 49 years were included in the cohort. For each donor, CD4 naive and CD4 memory were each given three plates, CD8 naive was given two plates, and CD8 memory was given one plate. Blood TCR repertoires of 5 or 6 healthy adults were deeply sequenced to estimate repertoire size and the extent of clonotype sharing between individuals. Different laboratories and diverse techniques were used to prepare libraries and sequence TCR repertoires, to increase sequencing depth and limit assay-specific biases. Each donor's leukapheresis produced roughly between about 0.85 and 10 billion PBMCs.

Note on this clone: Its target antigen remains unknown. Base qualities were left out, and no much larger clone turns up one base away.

TCR CDR3 regions were amplified from genomic DNA by multiplex PCR using the deep immunoSEQ assay. For each cell subset, the extracted genomic DNA was distributed evenly across all wells of several immunoSEQ 96-well plates, and each plate served as one replicate. Each replicate PCR for sorted subsets received around 210 ng genomic DNA, equal to about 30,000 T cell genomes. Purified libraries were measured with a Qubit 3.0 fluorometer, size-checked on a Bioanalyzer 2100, and measured again with the KAPA Library Quantification kit. Every immunoSEQ 96-well plate was sequenced on a separate single-read 150-cycle Illumina NextSeq 550 flow cell. The original methods were these. Because only junctional sequences without quality scores were contained in the immunoSEQ output, filtering matching that applied to full-length reads could not be performed. Sequences were annotated with PyIR, a Python wrapper for IgBLAST v1.9, and V/J genes and CDR3 were assigned using IMGT germline references. Reads with weak V/J assignments (E-value above 1e-6), missing CDR3, stop codons, out-of-frame junctions, or ambiguous translated residues were removed. V3J clonotypes were defined as sequences sharing an identical inferred V gene, J gene, and CDR3 amino acid sequence. To compute the percentage overlap between repertoires, the number of shared unique clonotypes was divided by the size of the smaller repertoire. RTK rarefaction, the Chao1 estimator, and Recon v2.1 estimates of unobserved clonotypes were used to assess repertoire richness. For all TCRbeta clonotypes obtained by the gDNA method from several donors, generation probabilities were computed with OLGA. TCRdb carries this immuneACCESS record with in-frame sequences only. Its versions omit some clonotypes, under half of them owing to an unresolved V gene in the studies checked, with the rest unexplained. The V and J calls and clone size were taken over from that table, and D and trimming were inferred from the DNA. For this sample the table gives a few million clones, of which around 90% were detected only once. The top ten clones comprise around 0.15% of the sample.

There are 13 amino acids in the CDR3, from cysteine to phenylalanine inclusive. The entry retains the CDR3 DNA only, 39 bases that are in frame from base 1. The germline V gene provides CDR1 MDHEN and CDR2 SYDVKM. Compared with germline, V lacks 6 bases and J lacks 6 bases; bases without a gene match: 6. The donors were healthy, HIV-negative adults who had no recently reported acute infections or vaccinations. All donors were Caucasian adults living in Nashville, Tennessee, USA. CD4+ T cells were enriched through magnetic negative selection, after which naive cells were positively selected on CD45RA and the remaining negative fraction served as the memory subset. Blood was obtained by leukapheresis, after which PBMCs were separated by Ficoll-Histopaque density gradient centrifugation and cryopreserved in liquid nitrogen vapor phase. Analytical flow cytometry was used to check the purity and quantity of each magnetically sorted T cell population. Genomic DNA was isolated from each sorted fraction and quantified by UV absorbance on a Nanodrop 2000c.

General conclusions and limits of the study: Even with the large sequencing depth, rarefaction of the sorted-subset datasets indicated that sequencing was incomplete. Sharing across a few donors was observed for around 4.8% of naive CD4, over 3% of naive CD8, around 2.5% of memory CD4, and around 0.42% of memory CD8 clonotypes. Compared with non-shared clonotypes, clonotypes shared by all four sorted-subset donors had higher generation probabilities. Naive subsets generally had larger estimated clonotype richness than memory subsets did. Sampling was restricted to blood, and TCR repertoires in tissues likely differ from the TCR repertoires found in blood. The small number of donors limited the genetic and exposure-history diversity represented. Pairwise subsampling led to the expectation that sequencing depth would affect the degree of clonotype sharing among donors.

This receptor was obtained from a man aged 18 to 35 in good health. The chain uses TRBV28 and TRBJ2-7, with 9 bases aligning to TRBD1. The sample consisted of naive CD4+ T cells sorted from blood. The label giving this sample's cell subset or site can be read as: CD45RA+ positively selected. This receptor has the CDR3 CASRRQGGFEQYF. The sequenced DNA: TGTGCCAGCAGACGACAGGGGGGTTTCGAGCAGTACTTC.